One and the same sample provided the 26 T cell receptor beta chains below, sequenced in a study of blood T cell repertoires in COVID-19. Some clones are missing from TCRdb's copy, which holds only in-frame ones; the method was immunoSEQ multiplex PCR. Of around 170,000 clones in the sample, approximately 88% were seen once. Material: PBMCs or T cells enriched from blood (not recorded which). The receptors here all came from a young woman who had recovered from COVID-19.

This chain connects TRBV28 to TRBJ2-1; 9 bases align to TRBD2. CDR3 length equals 13 residues. Germline CDR1 and CDR2: MDHEN and SYDVKM. V was clipped by 10 bases and J by 6 bases; unmatched bases: 7. The CDR3 reads CATSSGGPNEQFF. The CDR3 DNA reads as TGTGCCACTAGTAGCGGGGGCCCCAATGAGCAGTTCTTC. The complete variable domain, with remaining parts taken from reference TRBV28 and TRBJ2-1, reads DVKVTQSSRYLVKRTGEKVFLECVQDMDHENMFWYRQDPGLGLRLIYFSYDVKMKEKGDIPEGYSVSREKKERFSLILESASTNQTSMYLCATSSGGPNEQFFGPGTRLTVL.

J is TRBJ2-2 and V is TRBV5-1; 11 bases map to TRBD1. This CDR3 contains 16 residues. Germline trimming cut 7 bases from V and 0 bases from J; bases unmatched to any gene: 5. Germline V gene sequence: CDR1 SGHRS, CDR2 YFSETQ. CDR3 amino acids: CASGQGQGANTGELFF. In DNA, the CDR3 is TGCGCCAGCGGACAGGGACAGGGGGCGAACACCGGGGAGCTGTTTTTT.

The chain employs TRBV6-5 and TRBJ2-7; TRBD1 might be the D (5 bases). Germline V gene lookup returns CDR1 MNHEY and CDR2 SVGAGI. The CDR3 is 14 amino acids. Trimming removed 4 bases at V and 3 bases at J, with 13 bases between. CDR3 in DNA: TGTGCCAGCAGTTTCGTCAGGGAATACTACGAGCAGTACTTC. Translating it yields CASSFVREYYEQYF.

The J gene is TRBJ2-1, the V gene TRBV28, with TRBD2 identical over 10 bases. J was trimmed by 7 bases and V by 6 bases; bases with no gene match: 12. This CDR3 is 16 amino acids long. Germline V lookup: CDR1 MDHEN, CDR2 SYDVKM. The chain's CDR3 is CASRETSGTRWNEQFF. CDR3 sequence (DNA): TGTGCCAGCAGGGAAACTAGCGGGACCCGGTGGAATGAGCAGTTCTTC.

The chain is built from TRBV27 and TRBJ1-6; a possible D gene is TRBD1 (5 bases). The germline V gene has CDR1 MNHEY and CDR2 SMNVEV (reference sequence). CDR3 length: 15 residues. Trimming removed 3 bases at V and 7 bases at J, with 13 bases between. CDR3 sequence (DNA): TGTGCCAGCAGTTTTCGTGGGAGGGACAATTCACCCCTCCACTTT. As protein: CASSFRGRDNSPLHF.

The J gene is TRBJ2-7, the V gene TRBV19; a weak D match, TRBD2 (6 bases). Trimming left V 5 bases short and J 2 bases short, with 25 bases between. This CDR3 is 18 amino acids long. CDR1 and CDR2 from the germline V gene are LNHDA and SQIVND (reference sequence). This CDR3 is CASSRNNVGGFLTYEQYF. The DNA of the CDR3 is TGTGCCAGTAGTCGAAATAACGTGGGGGGATTCTTAACCTACGAGCAGTACTTC.

In nucleotides, the CDR3 is TGCAGCGCCTTGTCGGCGGCTGGTAGTTATGGCTACACCTTC. Its translation is CSALSAAGSYGYTF. This chain joins TRBV29-1 and TRBJ1-2, with unresolved D. CDR3 length: 14 amino acids. Trimming took off 7 bases at V and 5 bases at J, with 20 bases between the two ends. The germline CDR1 and CDR2 sequences are SQVTM and ANQGSEA. The entire variable domain, with the rest obtained from reference TRBV29-1 and TRBJ1-2, is as follows: SAVISQKPSRDICQRGTSLTIQCQVDSQVTMMFWYRQQPGQSLTLIATANQGSEATYESGFVIDKFPISRPNLTFSTLTVSNMSPEDSSIYLCSALSAAGSYGYTFGSGTRLTVV.

This clone has only one observation. The CDR3 reads CASSPDREPYEQYF. The CDR3, as DNA: TGCGCCAGCAGCCCGGACAGGGAACCCTACGAGCAGTACTTC. The chain uses TRBV5-1 and TRBJ2-7; TRBD1 aligns across 8 bases. V shed 4 bases and J 2 bases; nucleotides not matched to a gene: 5. The CDR3 length is 14 residues. The germline gives CDR1 SGHRS, CDR2 YFSETQ.

V is TRBV13 and J is TRBJ2-7; no clear D. The CDR3 runs 16 residues. Trimming removed 5 bases from V and 0 bases from J, with 17 bases in between. CDR1 and CDR2 (germline): PRHDT, FYEKMQ (reference sequence). The CDR3 DNA reads TGTGCCAGCAGCCCGTGGCGTGGCGGCCCCTCCTACGAGCAGTACTTC. Amino acids: CASSPWRGGPSYEQYF.

V gene TRBV7-2 combines with J gene TRBJ2-5; weak D call: TRBD1 (6 bases). The CDR3 covers 15 residues. Trimming took off 4 bases at V and 4 bases at J, with 16 bases between the two ends. The germline gives CDR1 SGHTA, CDR2 FQGNSA. CDR3 DNA: TGTGCCAGCAGCTCCTGGCAACAGGGAGTAGAGACCCAGTACTTC. This gives the protein CASSSWQQGVETQYF. The entire variable domain, with the rest obtained from reference TRBV7-2 and TRBJ2-5, is as follows: GAGVSQSPSNKVTEKGKDVELRCDPISGHTALYWYRQSLGQGLEFLIYFQGNSAPDKSGLPSDRFSAERTGGSVSTLTIQRTQQEDSAVYLCASSSWQQGVETQYFGPGTRLLVL.

The chain couples TRBV6-1 to TRBJ2-6; TRBD1 might be the D (6 bases). Germline V lookup: CDR1 MNHNS, CDR2 SASEGT. V was clipped by 1 base and J by 1 base, with 8 bases between them. The CDR3 consists of 16 residues. CDR3 region: CASSEEQGSGANVLTF. The CDR3 DNA reads as TGTGCCAGCAGTGAAGAACAGGGTTCTGGGGCCAACGTCCTGACTTTC.

The chain combines TRBV28 with TRBJ1-5; a weak D match, TRBD1 (5 bases). Trimming cost V 6 bases and J 7 bases, with 19 bases left between them. Germline lookup yields CDR1 MDHEN and CDR2 SYDVKM. The CDR3 runs to 15 residues. CDR3 protein: CASSSFGGTGQPQHF. The CDR3 DNA follows: TGTGCCAGCAGCTCCTTCGGGGGTACGGGACAGCCCCAGCATTTT. Using reference TRBV28 and TRBJ1-5 for the parts outside the CDR3, the full variable domain is DVKVTQSSRYLVKRTGEKVFLECVQDMDHENMFWYRQDPGLGLRLIYFSYDVKMKEKGDIPEGYSVSREKKERFSLILESASTNQTSMYLCASSSFGGTGQPQHFGDGTRLSIL.

This chain joins TRBV27 and TRBJ1-3, with TRBD1 matching over 7 bases. The CDR3 sequence is 14 residues long. Germline V gene data show CDR1 as MNHEY and CDR2 as SMNVEV (reference sequence). V gave up 6 bases and J gave up 2 bases; unmatched junction bases: 4. CDR3: CASSPDRAGNTIYF. The CDR3 DNA reads as TGTGCCAGCAGCCCAGACAGGGCTGGAAACACCATATATTTT.

The gene calls are TRBV6-2 or TRBV6-3 and TRBJ2-3; 10 bases are a match to TRBD2. Germline V gene sequence: CDR1 MNHEY, CDR2 SVGEGT. The CDR3 is 15 amino acids. V was clipped by 2 bases and J by 4 bases; unmatched bases: 3. The CDR3 loop reads CASSYSGGAPDTQYF. The CDR3 bases are TGTGCCAGCAGTTACAGCGGGGGGGCCCCAGATACGCAGTATTTT.

Here the CDR3 DNA reads TGTGCCAGCAGTCGCCAGGGGGCCTTGGCTAATGAAAAACTGTTTTTT. This encodes CASSRQGALANEKLFF. The chain carries TRBV7-2 and TRBJ1-4, with 8 bases matching TRBD1. The germline V gene has CDR1 SGHTA and CDR2 FQGNSA. V lost 6 bases and J lost 3; bases outside the gene matches: 9. This CDR3 is 16 amino acids long.

This chain connects TRBV2 to TRBJ1-1, with D tentatively TRBD1 (5 bases). The CDR3 length is 13 residues. The germline gives CDR1 SNHLY, CDR2 FYNNEI. The V end lost 5 bases, the J end lost 11 bases, and 18 bases lay between the germline ends. The CDR3 sequence is CASSLDTRVNAFF. The CDR3 DNA reads as TGTGCCAGCAGTTTAGATACCAGGGTGAATGCTTTCTTT.

CDR3 DNA: TGTGCCAGCAGCTCCTACGGTGAGGCGAATGAAAAACTGTTTTTT. It codes for CASSSYGEANEKLFF. The V call is TRBV5-4, the J call TRBJ1-4; D remains ambiguous. CDR1 SGHNT and CDR2 YYREEE come from the germline V gene (reference sequence). V lost 3 bases to trimming and J lost 5 bases, with 14 bases between them. This CDR3 spans 15 amino acids.

J is TRBJ1-2 and V is TRBV6-5, with 8 nucleotides matching TRBD1. Germline lookup yields CDR1 MNHEY and CDR2 SVGAGI. CDR3 size: 13 residues. After removal of 8 bases from V and 3 bases from J, the junction contained 5 bases not matched to a gene. CDR3 sequence reads: CASASTGDYGYTF. The CDR3 nucleotides read TGTGCCAGCGCATCGACAGGGGACTATGGCTACACCTTC.

The chain joins TRBV5-5 to TRBJ2-2; 12 bases match TRBD2. The CDR3 spans 17 residues. Losses at the gene ends were 0 bases for V and 3 bases for J; bases not matched to a gene: 3. Germline V gene lookup returns CDR1 SGHKS and CDR2 YYEKEE (reference sequence). CDR3 loop: CASSLAGLAGYTGELFF. CDR3 bases: TGTGCCAGCAGCTTGGCGGGACTAGCGGGTTACACCGGGGAGCTGTTTTTT.

The genes are TRBV5-1 and TRBJ2-7; the D gene is possibly TRBD2 (5 bases). The CDR3 totals 14 residues. Germline CDR1 reads SGHRS; CDR2 reads YFSETQ. V was pared by 3 bases and J by 4 bases, with 14 bases between. The CDR3 coding sequence is TGCGCCAGCAGCTCACAAGGACTGGGGTACGAGCAGTACTTC. Residues: CASSSQGLGYEQYF.

V and J are TRBV28 and TRBJ2-3; 8 positions agree with TRBD2. V dropped 5 bases and J dropped 2; count of bases not matched to a gene: 12. The CDR3 length is 17 residues. Germline lookup yields CDR1 MDHEN and CDR2 SYDVKM. CDR3 nucleotides: TGTGCCAGCAGTGCCCCTCGGGCGGGGGGAACCACAGATACGCAGTATTTT. Its translation is CASSAPRAGGTTDTQYF.

This sequence joins TRBV28 and TRBJ2-7, with 7 bases that match TRBD2. The CDR3 contains 12 residues. From germline, CDR1 is MDHEN and CDR2 SYDVKM. DNA for the CDR3: TGTGTGGCGGGAGTTGGGGCCTACGAGCAGTACTTC. This gives the protein CVAGVGAYEQYF. The full variable domain, rest sourced from reference TRBV28 and TRBJ2-7, is DVKVTQSSRYLVKRTGEKVFLECVQDMDHENMFWYRQDPGLGLRLIYFSYDVKMKEKGDIPEGYSVSREKKERFSLILESASTNQTSMYLCVAGVGAYEQYFGPGTRLTVT.

V usage is TRBV27 and J usage is TRBJ2-3; D ambiguous. CDR3 length equals 13 residues. Germline CDR1 and CDR2: MNHEY and SMNVEV (reference sequence). Deletions cut 4 bases from V and 4 bases from J, with 9 bases between. The CDR3 is CASSWAPPDTQYF. The DNA of the CDR3 is TGTGCCAGCAGTTGGGCCCCGCCAGATACGCAGTATTTT.

V usage is TRBV18 and J usage is TRBJ2-2; D possibly corresponds to TRBD2 (6 bases). CDR1 and CDR2 (germline): KGHSH, LQKENI. This CDR3 spans 15 amino acids. V lost 6 bases and J 5 bases, leaving 16 bases between the germline ends. This CDR3 is CASSQRVPRTGELFF. CDR3 in DNA: TGTGCCAGCTCCCAGCGGGTCCCTAGGACCGGGGAGCTGTTTTTT.

The chain recombines TRBV15 with TRBJ2-5, with 12 bases matching TRBD1. V shed 8 bases and J 4 bases; nucleotides not matched to a gene: 5. Germline V gives CDR1 LNHNV, CDR2 YYDKDF (reference sequence). The CDR3 covers 14 residues. CDR3 in DNA: TGTGCCACCTTGGGACAGGGGGCCCTAGAGACCCAGTACTTC. It specifies CATLGQGALETQYF. The variable domain in full, completed from reference TRBV15 and TRBJ2-5, reads DAMVIQNPRYQVTQFGKPVTLSCSQTLNHNVMYWYQQKSSQAPKLLFHYYDKDFNNEADTPDNFQSRRPNTSFCFLDIRSPGLGDTAMYLCATLGQGALETQYFGPGTRLLVL.

The chain carries TRBV6-5 and TRBJ2-3; weak D call: TRBD1 (6 bases). CDR1 and CDR2 from the germline V gene are MNHEY and SVGAGI. The V gene lost 0 bases and the J gene lost 6 bases, with 13 bases spanning the gap. The CDR3 extends over 15 amino acids. The CDR3 sequence: CASSYSGRGMDTQYF. The CDR3 DNA sequence: TGTGCCAGCAGTTACTCAGGCAGGGGCATGGATACGCAGTATTTT.